Below are 8 T cell receptor beta chains sequenced from a single sample in a study of shared clonotypes between healthy human individuals. Sequencing used immunoSEQ multiplex PCR; TCRdb keeps in-frame clones, though not all of them. The table has more than 900,000 clones, around three quarters seen once. The sample comprised memory CD4+ T cells from PBMCs. Indicated subset: CD45RA-negative fraction. The receptors originated from a young man in good health. Some clones in this sample may be carry-over from other donors' samples.

The chain combines TRBV19 with TRBJ2-5; 9 bases are shared with TRBD1. The CDR3 runs 15 residues. V dropped 3 bases and J dropped 2; count of bases not matched to a gene: 4. Germline V lookup: CDR1 LNHDA, CDR2 SQIVND (reference sequence). The CDR3 protein is CASSIMGQGQETQYF. The CDR3 DNA reads TGTGCCAGTAGTATTATGGGACAGGGTCAAGAGACCCAGTACTTC.

This clone was counted only a few times. J is TRBJ2-2 and V is TRBV10-2; TRBD2 aligns across 13 bases. This CDR3 has 17 amino acids. Unmatched junction bases numbered 8, after V lost 10 bases and J lost 0 bases. The V gene's germline CDR1 is WSHSY and CDR2 SAAADI. For the CDR3, the DNA is TGCGCCACTGGGACTAGCGGGACCATCTCGAACACCGGGGAGCTGTTTTTT. It codes for CATGTSGTISNTGELFF.

This clone was counted only a few times. V and J are TRBV28 and TRBJ1-1; TRBD1 might be the D (5 bases). The CDR3 covers 14 residues. The V end lost 8 bases, the J end lost 1 base, and 14 bases lay between the germline ends. CDR1 is MDHEN and CDR2 is SYDVKM in the germline V gene. The CDR3: CASLPGRRNTEAFF. CDR3 DNA: TGTGCCAGCCTGCCGGGGCGTAGGAACACTGAAGCTTTCTTT.

Comments on this clone: A read error is likely here: a far larger clone is one base away. Other nucleotide sequences from this sample produce the same CDR3. The chain couples TRBV30 to TRBJ1-2, with TRBD1 matching 10 bases. The germline gives CDR1 GTSNPN, CDR2 SVGIG (reference sequence). The CDR3 consists of 14 residues. In nucleotides, the CDR3 is TGTGCCTGGAGTAGGGACAGGGGTGGGTATGGCTACACTTTC. Amino acid sequence: CAWSRDRGGYGYTF.

V is TRBV15 and J is TRBJ2-3; TRBD1 is a possible D gene (5 bases). Germline CDR1 reads LNHNV; CDR2 reads YYDKDF (reference sequence). The V gene lost 4 bases and the J gene lost 0 bases, with 8 bases spanning the gap. The CDR3 is 14 residues long. CDR3 nucleotide sequence: TGTGCCACCAGCACAGGGATGAGCACAGATACGCAGTATTTT. Protein sequence: CATSTGMSTDTQYF.

This chain links TRBV19 with TRBJ1-5; no definite D call. Per the germline V gene, CDR1 is LNHDA and CDR2 is SQIVND (reference sequence). V gave up 6 bases and J gave up 9 bases, with 12 bases separating them. The CDR3 covers 12 residues. In DNA form, the CDR3 reads TGTGCCAGTAGGGGTATGGCCGGGCCCCAGCATTTT. It is translated as CASRGMAGPQHF.

The rearrangement joins TRBV6-5 to TRBJ1-5; D gene unclear. The V end lost 1 base, the J end lost 4 bases, and 14 bases lay between the germline ends. Germline CDR1 and CDR2: MNHEY and SVGAGI. The CDR3 totals 16 residues. CDR3 region: CASSYFDTTLNQPQHF. The CDR3 coding sequence is TGTGCCAGCAGTTACTTCGACACCACCCTGAATCAGCCCCAGCATTTT.

This clone appeared a few times. The genes are TRBV4-2 and TRBJ1-2; no clear D. Trimming pared 3 bases from V and 6 bases from J, leaving 17 bases between. CDR3 length: 15 residues. From germline, CDR1 is LGHNA and CDR2 YNFKEQ. The CDR3 DNA sequence: TGTGCCAGCAGCCATGAGACCGGGCGGATGAATGGCTACACCTTC. As protein: CASSHETGRMNGYTF.